This entry lists 27 T cell receptor beta chains sequenced from one sample in a study of OX40 agonist ivuxolimab in advanced cancers. This table comes from immunoSEQ multiplex PCR, and its TCRdb copy is limited to in-frame clones, with some not included. The repertoire consists of about 54,000 clones, with around four fifths occurring once and the leading ten covering approximately 1.2%. The sample was CD4+ or CD8+ T cells sorted from blood, taken in a trial of the OX40 agonist ivuxolimab. These receptor sequences come from an adult with an advanced solid tumor such as melanoma, head and neck, liver or kidney cancer.

The chain has TRBV5-1 and TRBJ1-4; 12 bases line up with TRBD1. Germline loops: CDR1 SGHRS, CDR2 YFSETQ. The V segment lost 4 bases and the J segment 4 bases; nucleotides outside the gene matches: 17. This CDR3 spans 20 amino acids. The CDR3 protein is CASSNRDRGRGRTYNEKLFF. CDR3 in DNA: TGCGCCAGCAGCAACCGGGACAGGGGGCGAGGCCGGACCTATAATGAAAAACTGTTTTTT. Complete variable domain (other parts from reference TRBV5-1 and TRBJ1-4): KAGVTQTPRYLIKTRGQQVTLSCSPISGHRSVSWYQQTPGQGLQFLFEYFSETQRNKGNFPGRFSGRQFSNSRSEMNVSTLELGDSALYLCASSNRDRGRGRTYNEKLFFGSGTQLSVL.

The rearrangement joins TRBV5-1 to TRBJ2-1; TRBD1 aligns across 9 bases. V shed 2 bases and J 9 bases; nucleotides not matched to a gene: 6. Germline assignment: CDR1 SGHRS and CDR2 YFSETQ. The CDR3 sequence is 14 residues long. The CDR3 DNA sequence: TGCGCCAGCAGCTTTCGACAGGGGGACGGTGAGCAGTTCTTC. This sequence encodes CASSFRQGDGEQFF. Drawing the rest from reference TRBV5-1 and TRBJ2-1, the complete variable domain is KAGVTQTPRYLIKTRGQQVTLSCSPISGHRSVSWYQQTPGQGLQFLFEYFSETQRNKGNFPGRFSGRQFSNSRSEMNVSTLELGDSALYLCASSFRQGDGEQFFGPGTRLTVL.

The chain carries TRBV13 and TRBJ1-4; D is unclear. The CDR3 length is 14 residues. The ends were cut back, 5 bases at V and 7 bases at J, with 14 bases in the middle. Per the germline V gene, CDR1 is PRHDT and CDR2 is FYEKMQ (reference sequence). The CDR3: CASSLQGLSEKLFF. As DNA, the CDR3 is TGTGCCAGCAGCCTTCAAGGGCTCAGTGAAAAACTGTTTTTT.

The chain carries TRBV9 and TRBJ2-5; the match to TRBD2 covers 11 bases. The CDR3 length is 17 residues. The J segment lost 4 bases and the V segment lost 0 bases, leaving 8 bases of the junction unmatched. CDR1 and CDR2 from the germline V gene are SGDLS and YYNGEE. The CDR3 nucleotides read TGTGCCAGCAGCGTAGCACTAGCGGGAGAGGTGGGAGAGACCCAGTACTTC. Amino acids: CASSVALAGEVGETQYF.

This chain joins TRBV27 and TRBJ1-1; 9 bases are a match to TRBD1. The CDR3 has 18 residues. Per germline, CDR1 MNHEY and CDR2 SMNVEV (reference sequence). V gave up 3 bases and J gave up 3 bases; unmatched junction bases: 14. CDR3 coding DNA: TGTGCCAGCAGTTTTTCATTATCAGCGGACAGGGGTGACACTGAAGCTTTCTTT. Protein: CASSFSLSADRGDTEAFF.

The chain combines TRBV7-2 with TRBJ2-2, with TRBD1 matching 9 bases. The CDR3 is 16 amino acids. After removal of 5 bases from V and 6 bases from J, the junction contained 10 bases not matched to a gene. Germline CDR1 SGHTA, CDR2 FQGNSA. CDR3 DNA: TGTGCCAGCAGCCCCCAACAGGGGGCGACAGCCGGGGAGCTGTTTTTT. Translation gives CASSPQQGATAGELFF.

The chain has TRBV4-3 and TRBJ2-7; 8 bases match TRBD1. The germline gives CDR1 LGHNA, CDR2 YSLEER. The CDR3 contains 18 residues. J lost 0 bases, V lost 1 base, and 11 bases had no gene match. CDR3 nucleotide sequence: TGCGCCAGCAGCCAAGTGTCCCCAAGGACAGGGAGCTCCTACGAGCAGTACTTC. Protein: CASSQVSPRTGSSYEQYF.

This clone was observed a few times. V usage is TRBV29-1 and J usage is TRBJ1-1; perhaps TRBD1 as D (5 bases). The CDR3 covers 12 residues. The V and J ends lost 5 bases and 2 bases respectively, with 9 bases between them. Germline values: CDR1 SQVTM, CDR2 ANQGSEA. Here the CDR3 reads CSVPDSNTEAFF. The CDR3 region has the DNA TGCAGCGTTCCCGACAGCAACACTGAAGCTTTCTTT. The full variable domain, rest sourced from reference TRBV29-1 and TRBJ1-1, is SAVISQKPSRDICQRGTSLTIQCQVDSQVTMMFWYRQQPGQSLTLIATANQGSEATYESGFVIDKFPISRPNLTFSTLTVSNMSPEDSSIYLCSVPDSNTEAFFGQGTRLTVV.

The chain has TRBV11-3 and TRBJ2-2; 8 bases line up with TRBD2. The germline V gene has CDR1 SGHNT and CDR2 YENEEA. The CDR3 consists of 14 residues. V lost 6 bases and J lost 4; bases outside the gene matches: 4. In nucleotides, the CDR3 is TGTGCCAGCAGGGGCGGGGGGCCCACCGGGGAGCTGTTTTTT. Amino acids: CASRGGGPTGELFF.

This chain uses TRBV7-8 with TRBJ2-1; D is unresolved. The V gene lost 2 bases and the J gene lost 0 bases, with 11 bases spanning the gap. This CDR3 has 16 amino acids. CDR1 SGHVS and CDR2 FQNEAQ come from the germline V gene. The CDR3 bases are TGTGCCAGCAGCTTATCCCTCTTGAGCTCCTACAATGAGCAGTTCTTC. It specifies CASSLSLLSSYNEQFF. The variable domain in full, completed from reference TRBV7-8 and TRBJ2-1, reads GAGVSQSPRYKVAKRGQDVALRCDPISGHVSLFWYQQALGQGPEFLTYFQNEAQLDKSGLPSDRFFAERPEGSVSTLKIQRTQQEDSAVYLCASSLSLLSSYNEQFFGPGTRLTVL.

This chain links TRBV11-2 with TRBJ2-1; 7 bases are shared with TRBD2. The CDR3 loop spans 15 amino acids. The ends lost 3 bases at V and 3 bases at J; junction bases unmatched: 5. The germline V gene encodes CDR1 SGHAT and CDR2 FQNNGV. The CDR3 nucleotides are TGTGCCAGCAGCTTCTGGCTAGCGGTCTACAATGAGCAGTTCTTC. Its translation: CASSFWLAVYNEQFF. The variable domain in full, with the rest retrieved from reference TRBV11-2 and TRBJ2-1, is EAGVAQSPRYKIIEKRQSVAFWCNPISGHATLYWYQQILGQGPKLLIQFQNNGVVDDSQLPKDRFSAERLKGVDSTLKIQPAKLEDSAVYLCASSFWLAVYNEQFFGPGTRLTVL.

V usage is TRBV9 and J usage is TRBJ1-3, with D hard to call. Trimming shortened V by 1 base and J by 1 base, and 6 bases separated the two germline ends. This CDR3 is 14 amino acids long. Germline V lookup: CDR1 SGDLS, CDR2 YYNGEE. CDR3 nucleotide sequence: TGTGCCAGCAGCGTAAAGACGTCTGGAAACACCATATATTTT. It specifies CASSVKTSGNTIYF.

The chain is built from TRBV7-2 and TRBJ1-1; perhaps TRBD1 as D (6 bases). The CDR3 contains 17 residues. Trimming left V 4 bases short and J 1 base short, with 19 bases between. Germline loops: CDR1 SGHTA, CDR2 FQGNSA. CDR3 residues: CASSSSGTIAQNTEAFF. Here the CDR3 DNA reads TGTGCCAGCAGCTCCTCCGGGACAATCGCCCAGAACACTGAAGCTTTCTTT.

The chain has TRBV18 and TRBJ2-5; D not resolved. Germline CDR1 KGHSH, CDR2 LQKENI. V dropped 3 bases and J dropped 4 bases, with 12 bases sitting between them. This CDR3 is built from 14 residues. This CDR3 reads CASSPLAVRETQYF. The DNA for the CDR3 is TGTGCCAGCTCACCGCTGGCGGTTCGAGAGACCCAGTACTTC.

The chain has TRBV5-1 and TRBJ1-2; maybe TRBD1 (5 bases). The V end lost 4 bases, the J end lost 2 bases, and 15 bases lay between the germline ends. In germline, CDR1 is SGHRS, CDR2 YFSETQ. The length of the CDR3 is 15 residues. CDR3 sequence reads: CASSVEGRTNYGYTF. The CDR3 DNA sequence: TGCGCCAGCAGCGTAGAGGGACGGACAAACTATGGCTACACCTTC. The whole variable domain, filled in from reference TRBV5-1 and TRBJ1-2, reads KAGVTQTPRYLIKTRGQQVTLSCSPISGHRSVSWYQQTPGQGLQFLFEYFSETQRNKGNFPGRFSGRQFSNSRSEMNVSTLELGDSALYLCASSVEGRTNYGYTFGSGTRLTVV.

The DNA for the CDR3 is TGTGCCAGTAGTACCGGGACAACCCGAAATCAGCCCCAGCATTTT. It encodes CASSTGTTRNQPQHF. This chain uses TRBV19 with TRBJ1-5; D might be TRBD1 (6 bases). CDR3 size: 15 residues. The V end lost 4 bases, the J end lost 4 bases, and 14 bases lay between the germline ends. Germline loops: CDR1 LNHDA, CDR2 SQIVND (reference sequence). Full variable domain (missing parts from reference TRBV19 and TRBJ1-5): DGGITQSPKYLFRKEGQNVTLSCEQNLNHDAMYWYRQDPGQGLRLIYYSQIVNDFQKGDIAEGYSVSREKKESFPLTVTSAQKNPTAFYLCASSTGTTRNQPQHFGDGTRLSIL.

The gene calls are TRBV21-1 and TRBJ2-1; TRBD2 is the table's D call, not checked against the DNA. TRBV21-1 is shown as a pseudogene. The CDR3 sequence is 15 residues long. The CDR3 DNA sequence: TGTGCCAGCAGCAAAGCGCAGCGGGGGGTCAATGAGCAGTTCTTC. Its protein product is CASSKAQRGVNEQFF.

This clone was recorded only once. The rearrangement links TRBV29-1 to TRBJ1-4; D is undetermined. There are 14 residues in the CDR3. V was clipped by 4 bases and J by 0 bases, with 9 bases between them. Germline CDR1 reads SQVTM; CDR2 reads ANQGSEA. The CDR3 region is CSVGADATNEKLFF. In nucleotides, the CDR3 is TGCAGCGTTGGGGCCGATGCAACTAATGAAAAACTGTTTTTT. The whole variable domain, filled in from reference TRBV29-1 and TRBJ1-4, reads SAVISQKPSRDICQRGTSLTIQCQVDSQVTMMFWYRQQPGQSLTLIATANQGSEATYESGFVIDKFPISRPNLTFSTLTVSNMSPEDSSIYLCSVGADATNEKLFFGSGTQLSVL.

The chain couples TRBV18 to TRBJ1-1, with D perhaps TRBD1 (6 bases). This CDR3 is 16 amino acids long. The V end was cut by 5 bases, the J end by 4 bases, with 20 bases between. Germline CDR1 is KGHSH and CDR2 is LQKENI. CDR3: CASSSTIQGSGTEAFF. The CDR3 DNA is TGTGCCAGCTCATCGACTATCCAGGGGTCGGGCACTGAAGCTTTCTTT. Looking up the rest from reference TRBV18 and TRBJ1-1 gives the full variable domain: NAGVMQNPRHLVRRRGQEARLRCSPMKGHSHVYWYRQLPEEGLKFMVYLQKENIIDESGMPKERFSAEFPKEGPSILRIQQVVRGDSAAYFCASSSTIQGSGTEAFFGQGTRLTVV.

The rearrangement uses TRBV11-3 and TRBJ2-7; weak D call: TRBD2 (5 bases). The CDR3 length is 13 residues. Germline V gene data show CDR1 as SGHNT and CDR2 as YENEEA. The ends were cut back, 2 bases at V and 7 bases at J, with 12 bases in the middle. The CDR3 loop is CASSLIPGGEQYF. Here the CDR3 DNA reads TGTGCCAGCAGCTTAATCCCCGGCGGGGAGCAGTACTTC.

The chain links TRBV19 to TRBJ2-2, with D unclear. Per the germline V gene, CDR1 is LNHDA and CDR2 is SQIVND (reference sequence). Trimming removed 3 bases from V and 4 bases from J, with 15 bases in between. There are 16 residues in the CDR3. The CDR3 DNA is TGTGCCAGTAGTATTATCGCTGGCCGAGGCACCGGGGAGCTGTTTTTT. It translates to CASSIIAGRGTGELFF.

The rearrangement uses TRBV5-1 and TRBJ1-4; no definite D call. The V end lost 3 bases, the J end lost 3 bases, and 6 bases lay between the germline ends. From germline, CDR1 is SGHRS and CDR2 YFSETQ. The CDR3 extends over 13 amino acids. Written as DNA, the CDR3 is TGCGCCAGCAGCTGGAGCCCTAATGAAAAACTGTTTTTT. Residues: CASSWSPNEKLFF. Drawing the rest from reference TRBV5-1 and TRBJ1-4, the complete variable domain is KAGVTQTPRYLIKTRGQQVTLSCSPISGHRSVSWYQQTPGQGLQFLFEYFSETQRNKGNFPGRFSGRQFSNSRSEMNVSTLELGDSALYLCASSWSPNEKLFFGSGTQLSVL.

J is TRBJ2-2 and V is TRBV11-3; the D gene is possibly TRBD2 (5 bases). V lost 1 base to trimming and J lost 6 bases, with 12 bases between them. The CDR3 is 15 residues long. CDR1 is SGHNT and CDR2 is YENEEA in the germline V gene. The CDR3 is CASSLAGLASGELFF. For the CDR3, the DNA is TGTGCCAGCAGCTTAGCTGGGCTAGCCTCCGGGGAGCTGTTTTTT.

This clone was counted a few times. The chain employs TRBV4-2 and TRBJ2-3, with 7 bases lining up with TRBD2. From germline, CDR1 is LGHNA and CDR2 YNFKEQ. The V segment lost 2 bases and the J segment 0 bases; nucleotides outside the gene matches: 2. The CDR3 covers 15 residues. The CDR3 sequence: CASSQLAESTDTQYF. CDR3 DNA sequence: TGTGCCAGCAGCCAACTAGCGGAAAGCACAGATACGCAGTATTTT.

The chain is built from TRBV2 and TRBJ2-4; 8 nucleotides agree with TRBD1. The J segment lost 2 bases and the V segment lost 3 bases, leaving 21 bases of the junction unmatched. The CDR3 loop spans 21 amino acids. The germline V gene has CDR1 SNHLY and CDR2 FYNNEI. The CDR3 DNA reads TGTGCCAGCAGTGATTGGTTTCCGGGCAGGGGGCGCTTTGTTACCAAAAACATTCAGTACTTC. It yields the protein CASSDWFPGRGRFVTKNIQYF.

This clone was seen only once. The chain is built from TRBV5-1 and TRBJ2-5; 10 nucleotides match TRBD1. Germline loops: CDR1 SGHRS, CDR2 YFSETQ. The CDR3 extends over 14 amino acids. V shed 6 bases, J shed 4 bases, and the junction held 6 bases outside the gene matches. The CDR3 DNA reads as TGCGCCAGCACCACCGGGACAGGGGTAGAGACCCAGTACTTC. Translated: CASTTGTGVETQYF.

The gene calls are TRBV6-5 and TRBJ2-7; 10 bases are a match to TRBD1. V lost 2 bases, J lost 6 bases, and 4 bases stayed unmatched. The germline V gene encodes CDR1 MNHEY and CDR2 SVGAGI. The CDR3 is 14 amino acids. DNA for the CDR3: TGTGCCAGCAGTTACGACAGGGGGCTCAGCGAGCAGTACTTC. Translation: CASSYDRGLSEQYF.